This is a list of T cell receptor beta chains from one sample in a study of CD8 T cells in ankylosing spondylitis. TCRdb fed the 5' RACE reads into MiXCR, producing one record per CDR3 protein. The table includes 200,000 or so distinct CDR3 sequences, roughly 18% detected once. The sequenced sample consisted of blood, either unsorted or a sorted T cell fraction (not recorded which). The receptors shown here come from a male donor between 5 and 29 years old with ankylosing spondylitis or in good health (not recorded which). Each CDR3 is given with its conserved first and last residue. A D gene is named only where the DNA matches it firmly. Expanded clones are given a class, and other clones once, few, many or no size at all.

clone size | J gene | V gene | D gene | CDR3 protein | CDR3 DNA
- | TRBJ2-1 | TRBV18 | TRBD2 | CASSPPFRRRTSGSLSNEQFF | TGTGCCAGCTCACCACCTTTCCGTCGAAGGACTAGCGGGAGTTTAAGCAATGAGCAGTTCTTC
many | TRBJ2-1 | TRBV10-3 | - | CAISLDNEQFF | TGTGCCATCAGTTTGGACAATGAGCAGTTCTTC
- | TRBJ1-1 | TRBV6-5 | - | CASSLRVNTEAFF | TGTGCCAGCAGTTTACGCGTTAACACTGAAGCTTTCTTT
many | TRBJ2-7 | TRBV7-6 | TRBD2 | CASSTSGRGEQYF | TGTGCCAGCAGCACAAGCGGGAGGGGGGAGCAGTACTTC
many | TRBJ2-2 | TRBV6-2/TRBV6-3 | - | CASVQKGSGNTGELFF | TGTGCCAGCGTCCAAAAGGGCTCAGGGAACACCGGGGAGCTGTTTTTT
- | TRBJ2-1 | TRBV24-1 | - | CATSRVGEQFF | TGTGCCACCAGTCGCGTCGGTGAGCAGTTCTTC
few | TRBJ2-5 | TRBV29-1 | TRBD2 | CSGRLALYQETQYF | TGCAGCGGCAGACTAGCTCTGTACCAAGAGACCCAGTACTTC
many | TRBJ1-2 | TRBV12-3/TRBV12-4 | TRBD1 | CASSLAFEDRDGYTF | TGTGCCAGCAGTTTAGCGTTCGAGGACAGGGATGGCTACACCTTC
many | TRBJ2-1 | TRBV7-9 | TRBD2 | CASSPPLAGGPGSSYNEQFF | TGTGCCAGCAGCCCCCCCCTAGCGGGAGGCCCCGGGAGCTCCTACAATGAGCAGTTCTTC
many | TRBJ2-3 | TRBV5-1 | TRBD2 | CASSFTSGSLDTQYF | TGCGCCAGCAGCTTTACTAGCGGGAGTTTAGATACGCAGTATTTT
few | TRBJ2-6 | TRBV29-1 | - | CSVWGTGANVLTF | TGCAGCGTTTGGGGGACCGGGGCCAACGTCCTGACTTTC
many | TRBJ2-3 | TRBV4-3 | TRBD2 | CASSQDSGRTSTDTQYF | TGCGCCAGCAGCCAAGATAGCGGGAGGACAAGCACAGATACGCAGTATTTT
many | TRBJ1-5 | TRBV20-1 | - | CSASSREGNQPQHF | TGCAGTGCTAGTTCCAGGGAGGGAAATCAGCCCCAGCATTTT
many | TRBJ2-3 | TRBV29-1 | - | CSSVHGTDTQYF | TGCAGCTCCGTACACGGCACAGATACGCAGTATTTT
many | TRBJ2-1 | TRBV3-1 | TRBD2 | CASSQDRRREGPGNEQFF | TGTGCCAGCAGCCAAGATCGTCGGCGGGAGGGCCCGGGGAATGAGCAGTTCTTC
- | TRBJ2-4 | TRBV30 | - | CAWRGWDSLAKNIQYF | TGTGCCTGGAGGGGGTGGGATTCCCTAGCCAAAAACATTCAGTACTTC
- | TRBJ2-3 | TRBV27 | - | CASRMYSTDTQYF | TGTGCCAGCAGGATGTATAGCACAGATACGCAGTATTTT
many | TRBJ2-3 | TRBV2 | TRBD1 | CASTRIGQGALGQYF | TGTGCCAGCACGCGAATTGGGCAGGGGGCTTTGGGGCAGTATTTT
many | TRBJ2-5 | TRBV15 | TRBD1 | CATSKYRDRDKETQYF | TGTGCCACCAGCAAATACCGGGACAGGGACAAAGAGACCCAGTACTTC
- | TRBJ2-7 | TRBV7-2 | - | CASSLAGGNEQYF | TGTGCCAGCAGCTTAGCGGGAGGTAACGAGCAGTACTTC
many | TRBJ2-2 | TRBV5-1 | - | CASSLEGPNTGELFF | TGCGCCAGCAGCTTGGAGGGCCCGAACACCGGGGAGCTGTTTTTT
many | TRBJ2-2 | TRBV5-6 | TRBD2 | CASSLDLQAGAVDTGELFF | TGTGCCAGCAGCTTGGATTTGCAGGCGGGAGCGGTTGACACCGGGGAGCTGTTTTTT
many | TRBJ2-5 | TRBV20-1 | TRBD2 | CSAGVAGGEETQYF | TGCAGTGCCGGGGTAGCGGGAGGTGAGGAGACCCAGTACTTC
many | TRBJ1-1 | TRBV29-1 | TRBD1 | CSGGTGRFSEAFF | TGCAGCGGCGGGACAGGGAGATTTTCTGAAGCTTTCTTT
many | TRBJ2-1 | TRBV7-9 | TRBD2 | CASSLAASGTNYNEQFF | TGTGCCAGCAGCTTAGCGGCTAGCGGGACCAATTACAATGAGCAGTTCTTC
many | TRBJ2-3 | TRBV2 | - | CATRGPTGTDTQYF | TGTGCCACCCGGGGACCCACGGGCACAGATACGCAGTATTTT
many | TRBJ2-3 | TRBV12-3/TRBV12-4 | - | CASSAGGARLTDTQYF | TGTGCCAGCAGCGCCGGAGGAGCACGGCTCACAGATACGCAGTATTTT
few | TRBJ2-1 | TRBV11-2 | - | CASSFYSAPNNEQFF | TGTGCCAGCAGCTTTTACAGCGCCCCAAACAATGAGCAGTTCTTC
many | TRBJ1-6 | TRBV7-2 | - | CASSLAGGLSPLHF | TGTGCCAGCAGCTTAGCCGGGGGTCTGTCACCCCTCCACTTT
once | TRBJ2-1 | TRBV7-9 | - | CASSLVSGTDYNEQFF | TGTGCCAGCAGCTTGGTTTCTGGGACGGACTACAATGAGCAGTTCTTC
- | TRBJ2-1 | TRBV12-3/TRBV12-4 | - | CASSLGGRSEQFF | TGTGCCAGCAGTTTAGGGGGACGGAGTGAGCAGTTCTTC
many | TRBJ1-1 | TRBV5-1 | TRBD1 | CASSLNQGGPNTEAFF | TGCGCCAGCAGCTTGAACCAGGGGGGCCCAAACACTGAAGCTTTCTTT
- | TRBJ1-1 | TRBV27 | TRBD1 | CASSLRDSEAFF | TGTGCCAGCAGTTTAAGGGACAGTGAAGCTTTCTTT
many | TRBJ1-6 | TRBV10-3 | TRBD1 | CAISELGQGAYNSPLHF | TGTGCCATCAGTGAACTGGGACAGGGGGCCTATAATTCACCCCTCCACTTT
many | TRBJ2-1 | TRBV6-2/TRBV6-3 | TRBD2 | CASSYSMAGGGMFF | TGTGCCAGCAGTTACTCGATGGCGGGAGGGGGTATGTTCTTC
many | TRBJ1-2 | TRBV12-3/TRBV12-4 | TRBD1 | CASSSWKWTGKNYGYTF | TGTGCCAGCAGTTCTTGGAAATGGACAGGGAAGAACTATGGCTACACCTTC
- | TRBJ2-3 | TRBV2 | - | CASKGPPDTQYF | TGTGCCAGCAAAGGCCCCCCAGATACGCAGTATTTT
many | TRBJ2-7 | TRBV6-6 | TRBD2 | CASSSLRDYPSYEQYF | TGTGCCAGCAGTTCGCTCCGGGACTATCCTTCCTACGAGCAGTACTTC
many | TRBJ1-2 | TRBV29-1 | TRBD1 | CSVDWGQTLRGYGYTF | TGCAGCGTTGATTGGGGACAGACCCTTCGGGGATATGGCTACACCTTC
many | TRBJ2-5 | TRBV12-3/TRBV12-4 | TRBD1 | CASSHDRDQETQYF | TGTGCCAGCAGCCATGACAGGGATCAAGAGACCCAGTACTTC
- | TRBJ1-1 | TRBV29-1 | - | CSVETRVEAFF | TGCAGCGTTGAAACAAGGGTTGAAGCTTTCTTT
many | TRBJ2-7 | TRBV6-2/TRBV6-3 | TRBD2 | CASRNSGTSYEQYF | TGTGCCAGCAGGAATAGCGGGACCTCCTACGAGCAGTACTTC
many | TRBJ2-5 | TRBV6-5 | TRBD1 | CASSSGGQGAETQYF | TGTGCCAGCAGCTCCGGCGGACAGGGGGCGGAGACCCAGTACTTC
once | TRBJ2-1 | TRBV28 | TRBD2 | CASRTPSGRYNEQFF | TGTGCCAGCAGGACCCCTAGCGGGAGGTACAATGAGCAGTTCTTC
many | TRBJ2-1 | TRBV12-3/TRBV12-4 | - | CASSSLNEQFF | TGTGCCAGCAGTTCTCTCAATGAGCAGTTCTTC
many | TRBJ2-2 | TRBV10-3 | - | CAISVSTGELFF | TGTGCCATCAGTGTAAGCACCGGGGAGCTGTTTTTT
many | TRBJ2-3 | TRBV20-1 | TRBD2 | CSASGGIGLAGESQYF | TGCAGTGCTAGTGGAGGGATCGGACTAGCGGGAGAGTCCCAGTATTTT
many | TRBJ2-1 | TRBV7-7 | TRBD2 | CASSPRPRGSWDEQFF | TGTGCCAGCAGCCCAAGGCCGCGCGGGAGTTGGGACGAGCAGTTCTTC
many | TRBJ2-5 | TRBV12-3/TRBV12-4 | - | CASSFLVHQETQYF | TGTGCCAGCAGTTTTCTGGTGCATCAAGAGACCCAGTACTTC
many | TRBJ2-2 | TRBV3-1 | TRBD1 | CASSPRQGTGELFF | TGTGCCAGCAGCCCACGACAGGGCACCGGGGAGCTGTTTTTT
many | TRBJ2-2 | TRBV15 | - | CAAQGRATGELFF | TGTGCCGCTCAGGGGAGGGCCACCGGGGAGCTGTTTTTT
many | TRBJ2-7 | TRBV5-1 | - | CASSLAPTYEQYF | TGCGCCAGCAGCTTGGCCCCAACCTACGAGCAGTACTTC
many | TRBJ2-2 | TRBV20-1 | - | CSARVNTGELFF | TGCAGTGCTAGAGTCAACACCGGGGAGCTGTTTTTT
many | TRBJ2-2 | TRBV29-1 | TRBD1 | CSVQRRPGQGSTGELFF | TGCAGCGTTCAAAGGAGACCGGGACAGGGTTCCACCGGGGAGCTGTTTTTT